The rows below give T cell receptor beta chains drawn from one sample of a study of memory CD4+ T cells and cytomegalovirus serostatus. This table comes from immunoSEQ multiplex PCR, and its TCRdb copy is limited to in-frame clones, with some not included. This table has tens of thousands of clones, more than 70% appearing once. The sample comprised memory CD4+ T cells from blood. The receptors derive from an adult in good health and CMV-seronegative. Each CDR3 is given with its conserved first and last residue. Fields, in order: V gene, D gene, clone size, J gene, CDR3 DNA, CDR3 protein. A D gene is named only where the DNA matches it firmly. The listing skips clone size in some rows; elsewhere it reads once, few, many or a size class.

>TRBV19|TRBD1|few|TRBJ1-5
TGTGCCAGTAGAGGAAGGGGACAGGGGTATCAGCCCCAGCATTTT
CASRGRGQGYQPQHF
>TRBV11-2|.|.|TRBJ2-7
TGTGCCAGCAGCTTAAAGGGTATGAGGGGACCCTCCTACGAGCAGTACTTC
CASSLKGMRGPSYEQYF
>TRBV11-2|.|.|TRBJ1-2
TGTGCCAGCAGCTTAGATCTAACCGGTACAGGGTCCGGGGGCTACACCTTC
CASSLDLTGTGSGGYTF
>TRBV7-9|.|.|TRBJ1-3
TGTGCCAGCAGCTTATACGCAGGGTACGACACCATATATTTT
CASSLYAGYDTIYF
>TRBV19|.|few|TRBJ1-1
TGTGCCAGTAGTTTCGGGGAGACTGAAGCTTTCTTT
CASSFGETEAFF
>TRBV4-3|TRBD1|.|TRBJ1-1
TGCGCCAGCGGACAGGCTTTCACTGAAGCTTTCTTT
CASGQAFTEAFF
>TRBV15|.|.|TRBJ2-2
TGTGCCACCAGCAGAGTTAGGCCAGGGGTGGAAACCGGGGAGCTGTTTTTT
CATSRVRPGVETGELFF
>TRBV10-2|.|.|TRBJ1-2
TGCGCCAGCGGGGAACGAATCCTCTATGGCTACACCTTC
CASGERILYGYTF
>TRBV4-2|TRBD1|.|TRBJ2-2
TGTGCCAGCAGCCCCCAAGGACAGGGGGTACGGGGGGAGCTGTTTTTT
CASSPQGQGVRGELFF
>TRBV29-1|.|.|TRBJ1-2
TGCAGCGGGTGGGTGAACTATGGCTACACCTTC
CSGWVNYGYTF